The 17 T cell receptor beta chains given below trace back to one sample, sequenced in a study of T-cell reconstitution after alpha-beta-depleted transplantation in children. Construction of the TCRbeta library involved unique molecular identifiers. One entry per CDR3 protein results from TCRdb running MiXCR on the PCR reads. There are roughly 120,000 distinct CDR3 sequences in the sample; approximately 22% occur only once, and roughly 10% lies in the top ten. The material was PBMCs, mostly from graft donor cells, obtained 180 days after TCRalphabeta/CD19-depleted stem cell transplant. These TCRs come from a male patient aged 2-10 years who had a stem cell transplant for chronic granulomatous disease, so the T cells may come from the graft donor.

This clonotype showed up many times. The CDR3 protein is CSARGTGIYEQYF. The CDR3 nucleotides are TGCAGTGCTAGAGGGACAGGGATTTACGAGCAGTACTTC. This chain links TRBV20-1 with TRBJ2-7, with TRBD1 matching 8 bases. Germline trimming cut 1 base from V and 4 bases from J; bases unmatched to any gene: 3. The CDR3 has 13 amino acids. Looked up from germline, CDR1 is DFQATT and CDR2 is SNEGSKA (reference sequence).

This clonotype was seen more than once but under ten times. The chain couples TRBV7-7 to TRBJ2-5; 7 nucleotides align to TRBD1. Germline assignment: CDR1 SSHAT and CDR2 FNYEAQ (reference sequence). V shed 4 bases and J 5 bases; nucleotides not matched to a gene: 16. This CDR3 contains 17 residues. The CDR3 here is CASSSTFTQFRGETQYF. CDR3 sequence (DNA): TGTGCCAGCAGCTCAACCTTCACCCAGTTCAGGGGGGAGACCCAGTACTTC.

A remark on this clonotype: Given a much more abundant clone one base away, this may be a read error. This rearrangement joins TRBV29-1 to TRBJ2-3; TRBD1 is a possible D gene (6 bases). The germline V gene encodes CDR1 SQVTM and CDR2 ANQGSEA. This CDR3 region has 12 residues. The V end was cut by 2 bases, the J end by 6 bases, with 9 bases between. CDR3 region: CSVERQGDTQYF. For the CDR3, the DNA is TGCAGCGTTGAACGTCAGGGGGATACGCAGTATTTT.

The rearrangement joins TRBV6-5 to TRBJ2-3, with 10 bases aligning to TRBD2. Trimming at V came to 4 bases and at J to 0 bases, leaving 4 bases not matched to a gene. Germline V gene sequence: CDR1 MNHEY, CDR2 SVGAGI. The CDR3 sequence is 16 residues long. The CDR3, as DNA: TGTGCCAGCAGTTCGTTTAGCGGGGGGAGCACAGATACGCAGTATTTT. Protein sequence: CASSSFSGGSTDTQYF.

The CDR3 bases are TGTGCCAGCTCACCCTATTCGGACAGGGGTACTGGGGCCAACGTCCTGACTTTC. Translated, it gives CASSPYSDRGTGANVLTF. V is TRBV18 and J is TRBJ2-6; TRBD1 agrees at 9 bases. This CDR3 region has 18 residues. Germline trimming cut 3 bases from V and 2 bases from J; bases unmatched to any gene: 8. Germline-derived CDR1 and CDR2 are KGHSH and LQKENI. Combining the CDR3 with reference TRBV18 and TRBJ2-6 gives the whole variable domain NAGVMQNPRHLVRRRGQEARLRCSPMKGHSHVYWYRQLPEEGLKFMVYLQKENIIDESGMPKERFSAEFPKEGPSILRIQQVVRGDSAAYFCASSPYSDRGTGANVLTFGAGSRLTVL.

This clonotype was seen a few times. The CDR3 DNA sequence: TGTGCCACCCGACTGGGAAGTCGCAATGAGCAGTTCTTC. Residues: CATRLGSRNEQFF. The V and J genes are TRBV3-1 and TRBJ2-1; the D is unclear. CDR3 length: 13 residues. Germline CDR1 is LGHDT and CDR2 is YNNKEL (reference sequence). Trimming removed 10 bases from V and 6 bases from J, with 16 bases in between.

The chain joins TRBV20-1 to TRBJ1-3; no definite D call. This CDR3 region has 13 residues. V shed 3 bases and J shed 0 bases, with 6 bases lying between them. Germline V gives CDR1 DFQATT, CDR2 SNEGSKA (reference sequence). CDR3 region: CSASSDSGNTIYF. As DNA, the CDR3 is TGCAGTGCTAGTTCCGACTCTGGAAACACCATATATTTT.

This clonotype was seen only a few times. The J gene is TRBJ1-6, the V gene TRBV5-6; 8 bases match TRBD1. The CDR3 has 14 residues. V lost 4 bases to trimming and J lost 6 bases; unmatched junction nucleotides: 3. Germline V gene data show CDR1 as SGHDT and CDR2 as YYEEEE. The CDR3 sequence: CASSLTGGNSPLHF. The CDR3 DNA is TGTGCCAGCAGCCTTACAGGGGGTAATTCACCCCTCCACTTT.

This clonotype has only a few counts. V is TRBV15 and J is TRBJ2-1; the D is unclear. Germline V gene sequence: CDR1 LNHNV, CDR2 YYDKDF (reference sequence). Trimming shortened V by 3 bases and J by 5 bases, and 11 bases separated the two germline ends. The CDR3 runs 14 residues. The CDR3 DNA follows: TGTGCCACCAGCAGGGATATGAGTCACAATGAGCAGTTCTTC. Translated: CATSRDMSHNEQFF.

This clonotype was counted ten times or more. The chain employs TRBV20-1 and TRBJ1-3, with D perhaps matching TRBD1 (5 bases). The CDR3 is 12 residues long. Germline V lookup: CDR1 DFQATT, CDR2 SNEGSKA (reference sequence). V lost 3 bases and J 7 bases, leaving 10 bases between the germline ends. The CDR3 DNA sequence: TGCAGTGCTAGTCCCAGGGCGAACACCATATATTTT. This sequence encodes CSASPRANTIYF.

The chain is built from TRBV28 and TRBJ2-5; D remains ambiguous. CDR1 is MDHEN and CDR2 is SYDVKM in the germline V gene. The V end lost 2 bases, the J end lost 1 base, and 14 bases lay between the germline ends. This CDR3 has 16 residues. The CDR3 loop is CASSLDIASVQETQYF. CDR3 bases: TGTGCCAGCAGTTTAGACATCGCTTCGGTCCAAGAGACCCAGTACTTC. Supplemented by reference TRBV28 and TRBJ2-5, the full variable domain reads DVKVTQSSRYLVKRTGEKVFLECVQDMDHENMFWYRQDPGLGLRLIYFSYDVKMKEKGDIPEGYSVSREKKERFSLILESASTNQTSMYLCASSLDIASVQETQYFGPGTRLLVL.

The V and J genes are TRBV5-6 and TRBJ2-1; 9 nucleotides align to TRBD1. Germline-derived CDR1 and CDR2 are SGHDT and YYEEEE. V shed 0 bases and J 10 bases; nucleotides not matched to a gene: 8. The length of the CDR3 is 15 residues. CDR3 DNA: TGTGCCAGCAGCTTGGGTGGGACAGGGACCCGGGAGCAGTTCTTC. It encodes CASSLGGTGTREQFF.

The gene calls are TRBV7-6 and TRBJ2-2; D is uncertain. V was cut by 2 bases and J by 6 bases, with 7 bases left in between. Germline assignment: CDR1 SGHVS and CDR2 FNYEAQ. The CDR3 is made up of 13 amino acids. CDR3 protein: CASSLRQSGELFF. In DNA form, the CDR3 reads TGTGCCAGCAGCTTAAGGCAGTCCGGGGAGCTGTTTTTT. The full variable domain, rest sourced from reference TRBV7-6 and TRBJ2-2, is GAGVSQSPRYKVTKRGQDVALRCDPISGHVSLYWYRQALGQGPEFLTYFNYEAQQDKSGLPNDRFSAERPEGSISTLTIQRTEQRDSAMYRCASSLRQSGELFFGEGSRLTVL.

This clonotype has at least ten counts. The CDR3 coding sequence is TGCGCCAGCAGCTTGGAAACTGAAGCTTTCTTT. Translating it yields CASSLETEAFF. The chain has TRBV5-1 and TRBJ1-1, with unresolved D. This CDR3 region has 11 residues. V lost 0 bases and J lost 5, with 2 bases in between. CDR1 is SGHRS, CDR2 YFSETQ, per germline.

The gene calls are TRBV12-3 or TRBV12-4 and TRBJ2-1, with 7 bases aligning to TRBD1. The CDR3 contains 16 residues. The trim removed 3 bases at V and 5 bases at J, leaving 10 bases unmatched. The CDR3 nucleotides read TGTGCCAGCAGTTTGCTCGTTCGGGACAGAGACAATGAGCAGTTCTTC. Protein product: CASSLLVRDRDNEQFF.

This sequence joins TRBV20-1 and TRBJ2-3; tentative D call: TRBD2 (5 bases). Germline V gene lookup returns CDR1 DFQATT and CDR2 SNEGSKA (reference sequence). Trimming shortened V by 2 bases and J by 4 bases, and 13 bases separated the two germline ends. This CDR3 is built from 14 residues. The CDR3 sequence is CSARLATLADTQYF. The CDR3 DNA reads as TGCAGTGCTAGACTAGCCACCCTCGCAGATACGCAGTATTTT.

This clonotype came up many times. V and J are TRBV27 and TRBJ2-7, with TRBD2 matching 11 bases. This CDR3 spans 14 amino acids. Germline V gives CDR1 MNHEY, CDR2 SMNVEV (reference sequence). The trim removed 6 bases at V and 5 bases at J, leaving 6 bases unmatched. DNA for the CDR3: TGTGCCAGCAGCCCCACTAGCGGGAGTGACGAGCAGTACTTC. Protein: CASSPTSGSDEQYF.